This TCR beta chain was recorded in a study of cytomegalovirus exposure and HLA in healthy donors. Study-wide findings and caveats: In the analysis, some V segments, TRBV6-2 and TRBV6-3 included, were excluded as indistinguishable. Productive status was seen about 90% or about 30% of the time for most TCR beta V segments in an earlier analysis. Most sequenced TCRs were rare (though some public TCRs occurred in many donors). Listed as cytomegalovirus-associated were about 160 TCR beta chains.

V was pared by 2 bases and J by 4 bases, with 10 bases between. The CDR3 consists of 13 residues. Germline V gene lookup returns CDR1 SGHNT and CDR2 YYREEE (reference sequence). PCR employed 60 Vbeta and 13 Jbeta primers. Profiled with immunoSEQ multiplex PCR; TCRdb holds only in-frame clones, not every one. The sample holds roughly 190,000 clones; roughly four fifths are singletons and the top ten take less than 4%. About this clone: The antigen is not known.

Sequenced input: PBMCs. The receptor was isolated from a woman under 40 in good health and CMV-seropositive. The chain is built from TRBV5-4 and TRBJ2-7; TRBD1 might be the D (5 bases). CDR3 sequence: CASSLDRQYEQYF. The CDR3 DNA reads TGTGCCAGCAGCTTAGACAGACAATACGAGCAGTACTTC.